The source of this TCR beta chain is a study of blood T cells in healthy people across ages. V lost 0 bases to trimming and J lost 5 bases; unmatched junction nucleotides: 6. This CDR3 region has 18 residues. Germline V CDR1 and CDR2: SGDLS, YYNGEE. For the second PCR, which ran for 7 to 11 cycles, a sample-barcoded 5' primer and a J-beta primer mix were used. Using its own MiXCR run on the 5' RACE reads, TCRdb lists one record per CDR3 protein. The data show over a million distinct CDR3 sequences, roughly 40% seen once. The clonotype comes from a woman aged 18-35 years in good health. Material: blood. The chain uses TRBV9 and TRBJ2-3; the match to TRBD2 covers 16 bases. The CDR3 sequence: CASSVVPGLAGGQDTQYF. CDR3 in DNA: TGTGCCAGCAGCGTAGTCCCGGGACTAGCGGGGGGGCAAGATACGCAGTATTTT. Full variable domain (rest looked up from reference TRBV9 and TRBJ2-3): DSGVTQTPKHLITATGQRVTLRCSPRSGDLSVYWYQQSLDQGLQFLIQYYNGEERAKGNILERFSAQQFPDLHSELNLSSLELGDSALYFCASSVVPGLAGGQDTQYFGPGTRLTVL.